This T cell receptor beta chain was recorded in a study of blood T cell repertoires in COVID-19. Study as a whole: Sites in the United States, Italy and Spain provided acute and convalescent COVID-19 samples.

In the original analysis: Nucleated cell counts were estimated from reference gene primer amplification. Assay used: immunoSEQ multiplex PCR; TCRdb lists only in-frame clones, some missing. That table gives V, J and clone size, and the DNA gave D and trimming. The sample yields over 150,000 clones, about 80% seen once. The ends lost 1 base at V and 0 bases at J; junction bases unmatched: 8. The CDR3 consists of 17 residues. Germline assignment: CDR1 MGHRA and CDR2 YSYEKL. The receptor was derived from a woman aged 60-70 years with acute or convalescent COVID-19. The rearrangement uses TRBV4-1 and TRBJ1-2; TRBD1 agrees at 7 bases. The sequenced material came from peripheral blood. CDR3 protein: CASSQGRLGQPNYGYTF. CDR3 bases: TGCGCCAGCAGCCAAGGTAGGCTGGGACAGCCTAACTATGGCTACACCTTC.